This TCR beta chain was documented in a study of T cells in Graves' hyperthyroidism and ophthalmopathy. On the study more broadly: At initial diagnosis, before any treatment had begun, peripheral blood was obtained. Study observations and caveats: The model foresaw ophthalmopathy a median roughly 6.6 months prior to onset.

This clonotype was detected many times. Its specificity is unknown. In patients aged 18 to 65, hyperthyroidism was newly diagnosed, with duration under 2 months. The CDR3 length is 15 residues. V lost 2 bases to trimming and J lost 4 bases; unmatched junction nucleotides: 3. The V gene's germline CDR1 is SGHAT and CDR2 FQNNGV. Amplified TCR beta CDR3 regions derived from RNA transcripts. The TCR CDR3 first-round RT-PCR relied on the HTBI primer set. TCRdb re-called the multiplex PCR reads through MiXCR, storing one row per CDR3 protein. The sample consists of under 400,000 distinct CDR3 sequences, approximately 25% of them appearing once.

What was sequenced was blood. The TCR sequence derives from a man aged 50-60 years with Graves' hyperthyroidism. The V and J genes are TRBV11-2 and TRBJ2-7; the match to TRBD2 covers 12 bases. CDR3 in DNA: TGTGCCAGCAGCTTACCCACTAGCGGGGGGTACGAGCAGTACTTC. Its translation: CASSLPTSGGYEQYF.